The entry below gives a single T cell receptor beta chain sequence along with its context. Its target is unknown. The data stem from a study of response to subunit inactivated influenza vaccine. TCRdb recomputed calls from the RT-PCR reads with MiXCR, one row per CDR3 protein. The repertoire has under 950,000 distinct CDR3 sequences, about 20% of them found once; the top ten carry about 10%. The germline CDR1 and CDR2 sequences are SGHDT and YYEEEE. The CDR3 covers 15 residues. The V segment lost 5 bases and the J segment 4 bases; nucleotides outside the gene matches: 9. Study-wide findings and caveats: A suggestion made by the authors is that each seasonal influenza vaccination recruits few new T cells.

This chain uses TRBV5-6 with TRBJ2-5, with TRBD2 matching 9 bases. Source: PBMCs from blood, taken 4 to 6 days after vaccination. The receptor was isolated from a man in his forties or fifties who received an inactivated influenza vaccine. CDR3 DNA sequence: TGTGCCAGCAGACCGGGACTAGCTTCATCAGAGACCCAGTACTTC. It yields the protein CASRPGLASSETQYF.